This passage covers 25 T cell receptor beta chains from one sample sequenced in a study of vaccination effects on CD4 cells after COVID-19. The antigens of these receptors remain unknown. Antigen-specific CD4+ T cell clonotypes were called by their expansion after viral peptide-pool culture in ViraFEST. Cultured cells yielded isolated CD4+ T cells after about ten days. Vaccinees lacked prior SARS-CoV-2 infection and tested negative for nucleocapsid antibodies. This table comes from immunoSEQ multiplex PCR, and its TCRdb copy is limited to in-frame clones, with some not included. The repertoire has 65,000 or so clones, about 72% of them found once; the top ten carry around 2.7%. Sequencing was performed on CD4+ T cells from PBMCs cultured with HCoV-NL63 spike peptides, taken before COVID-19 vaccination. The origin of the receptors is a human donor who received a COVID-19 vaccine.

The J gene is TRBJ2-3, the V gene TRBV24-1; 11 bases agree with TRBD2. After removal of 4 bases from V and 5 bases from J, the junction contained 4 bases not matched to a gene. Germline V CDR1 and CDR2: KGHDR, SFDVKD. The CDR3 loop spans 15 amino acids. The CDR3 sequence is CATSDTSGGQDTQYF. DNA of the CDR3: TGTGCCACCAGTGACACTAGCGGGGGCCAAGATACGCAGTATTTT.

In its sample, this clone was seen a few times. J is TRBJ1-2 and V is TRBV3-1 (or the pseudogene TRBV3-2); D perhaps matches TRBD1 (5 bases). With 0 bases removed from V and 8 bases from J, the gap between germline ends came to 22 bases. The length of the CDR3 is 17 residues. Germline V gene lookup returns CDR1 LGHDT and CDR2 YNNKEL (reference sequence). The CDR3 nucleotides read TGTGCCAGCAGCCAAGATCCATCAGGGATCTGGGGTACAGGCTACACCTTC. This translates into CASSQDPSGIWGTGYTF.

The chain joins TRBV4-1 to TRBJ2-2; 10 bases are a match to TRBD1. There are 17 residues in the CDR3. After removal of 2 bases from V and 3 bases from J, the junction contained 6 bases not matched to a gene. Per the germline V gene, CDR1 is MGHRA and CDR2 is YSYEKL. The DNA for the CDR3 is TGCGCCAGCAGCCAACCTCGGGACAGGGGATACACCGGGGAGCTGTTTTTT. This encodes CASSQPRDRGYTGELFF.

This sequence joins TRBV7-3 and TRBJ2-5, with 7 bases matching TRBD1. The CDR3 is 14 amino acids. Per the germline V gene, CDR1 is SGHTA and CDR2 is FQGTGA. V lost 5 bases, J lost 2 bases, and 5 bases stayed unmatched. The DNA for the CDR3 is TGTGCCAGCAGCCCTGGGACAGCACAAGAGACCCAGTACTTC. It codes for CASSPGTAQETQYF.

This chain joins TRBV24-1 and TRBJ2-3; 8 bases are a match to TRBD1. V lost 0 bases and J lost 8; bases outside the gene matches: 12. In germline, CDR1 is KGHDR, CDR2 SFDVKD. CDR3 size: 17 residues. The CDR3 bases are TGTGCCACCAGTGATTTGTCAAGGACAGGGTCGGTAGGTACGCAGTATTTT. Amino acid sequence: CATSDLSRTGSVGTQYF.

The chain combines TRBV19 with TRBJ2-6; a weak D match, TRBD2 (5 bases). This CDR3 has 16 amino acids. V was pared by 3 bases and J by 0 bases, with 9 bases between. CDR1 is LNHDA, CDR2 SQIVND, per germline (reference sequence). The CDR3 nucleotides read TGTGCCAGTAGTATGCCCCGGGACTCTGGGGCCAACGTCCTGACTTTC. Residues: CASSMPRDSGANVLTF. Complete variable domain (other parts from reference TRBV19 and TRBJ2-6): DGGITQSPKYLFRKEGQNVTLSCEQNLNHDAMYWYRQDPGQGLRLIYYSQIVNDFQKGDIAEGYSVSREKKESFPLTVTSAQKNPTAFYLCASSMPRDSGANVLTFGAGSRLTVL.

The rearrangement joins TRBV6-2 or TRBV6-3 to TRBJ2-7; D perhaps matches TRBD1 (6 bases). The V gene's germline CDR1 is MNHEY and CDR2 SVGEGT. Trimming cost V 5 bases and J 2 bases, with 10 bases left between them. The CDR3 consists of 13 residues. The DNA for the CDR3 is TGTGCCAGCAGTCAACGACAGGCCTACGAGCAGTACGTC. Translating gives CASSQRQAYEQYV.

With respect to this clone: Additional DNA sequences in this sample encode the identical CDR3. V is TRBV9 and J is TRBJ2-2; the match to TRBD1 covers 7 bases. The V and J ends lost 3 bases and 3 bases, in that order; junction bases with no gene match: 8. The CDR3 covers 16 residues. Germline CDR1 SGDLS, CDR2 YYNGEE. Here the CDR3 reads CASSGQGTVDTGELFF. CDR3 bases: TGTGCCAGCAGCGGGCAAGGGACAGTAGACACCGGGGAGCTGTTTTTT.

The V gene is TRBV3-1 (or the pseudogene TRBV3-2), the J gene TRBJ1-1; TRBD1 aligns across 8 bases. Looked up from germline, CDR1 is LGHDT and CDR2 is YNNKEL (reference sequence). This CDR3 is 14 amino acids long. With V trimmed by 3 bases and J by 5 bases, 5 bases remained unmatched. The CDR3 region has the DNA TGTGCCAGCAGCCACACAGGGGGAAGAACTGAAGCTTTCTTT. Translating gives CASSHTGGRTEAFF.

The chain combines TRBV9 with TRBJ1-1; 7 positions agree with TRBD1. CDR3 length: 15 residues. V trimming: 6 bases; J trimming: 3 bases; junction bases outside the gene matches: 11. Germline-derived CDR1 and CDR2 are SGDLS and YYNGEE. The CDR3 loop is CASNNRQGSDTEAFF. The CDR3 nucleotides read TGTGCCAGCAATAACCGACAGGGATCGGACACTGAAGCTTTCTTT.

This clone is a singleton in its sample. V and J are TRBV9 and TRBJ2-1; the match to TRBD2 covers 11 bases. CDR3 length equals 16 residues. Germline V CDR1 and CDR2: SGDLS, YYNGEE. V trimming: 3 bases; J trimming: 3 bases; junction bases outside the gene matches: 5. The DNA of the CDR3 is TGTGCCAGCAGCGCATCGGGACTAGCGGTCTACAATGAGCAGTTCTTC. Translation gives CASSASGLAVYNEQFF.

V usage is TRBV5-4 and J usage is TRBJ2-1, with 10 bases identical to TRBD2. J gave up 4 bases and V 0 bases, and 4 bases lay outside the gene matches. Germline CDR1 and CDR2: SGHNT and YYREEE (reference sequence). The CDR3 has 16 amino acids. The CDR3 DNA reads TGTGCCAGCAGCTTGGGACAGCGGGGGGGATACAATGAGCAGTTCTTC. This encodes CASSLGQRGGYNEQFF. Complete variable domain (other parts from reference TRBV5-4 and TRBJ2-1): ETGVTQSPTHLIKTRGQQVTLRCSSQSGHNTVSWYQQALGQGPQFIFQYYREEENGRGNFPPRFSGLQFPNYSSELNVNALELDDSALYLCASSLGQRGGYNEQFFGPGTRLTVL.

The chain links TRBV6-2 or TRBV6-3 to TRBJ2-7; a weak D match, TRBD1 (5 bases). The V and J ends lost 2 bases and 4 bases respectively, with 15 bases between them. The CDR3 sequence is 15 residues long. Germline assignment: CDR1 MNHEY and CDR2 SVGEGT. The chain's CDR3 is CASSYIGGQGYEQYV. Here the CDR3 DNA reads TGTGCCAGCAGTTACATCGGTGGGCAGGGATACGAGCAGTACGTC.

The chain carries TRBV6-1 and TRBJ1-4; no firm D call. V lost 2 bases, J lost 6 bases, and 10 bases lay in between. Germline-derived CDR1 and CDR2 are MNHNS and SASEGT. CDR3 length: 14 residues. The DNA of the CDR3 is TGTGCCAGCAGTGAACTGAGTGGGCATGAAAAACTGTTTTTT. As protein: CASSELSGHEKLFF.

This chain joins TRBV5-5 and TRBJ2-3; D assignment may be TRBD1 or TRBD2 (5 bases each). CDR3 length: 14 residues. Per germline, CDR1 SGHKS and CDR2 YYEKEE (reference sequence). With 5 bases removed from V and 0 bases from J, the gap between germline ends came to 10 bases. The CDR3 DNA reads as TGTGCCAGCAGACTGGGACCCAGCACAGATACGCAGTATTTT. Amino acid sequence: CASRLGPSTDTQYF.

The gene calls are TRBV5-1 and TRBJ1-2; D is ambiguous. Germline V gene lookup returns CDR1 SGHRS and CDR2 YFSETQ. Trimming removed 0 bases at V and 4 bases at J, with 13 bases between. This CDR3 spans 15 amino acids. The CDR3 sequence: CASSLEVSDGYGYTF. CDR3 sequence (DNA): TGCGCCAGCAGCTTGGAGGTATCGGACGGCTATGGCTACACCTTC.

The rearrangement uses TRBV6-2 or TRBV6-3 and TRBJ2-1; the D gene is possibly TRBD1 (5 bases). The CDR3 sequence is 14 residues long. The V gene's germline CDR1 is MNHEY and CDR2 SVGEGT. Trimming stripped 2 bases from V and 8 bases from J, with 13 bases between. The CDR3 DNA follows: TGTGCCAGCAGTTACCTACAGGACGGCTATGAGCAGTTCTTC. It specifies CASSYLQDGYEQFF.

The genes are TRBV7-3 and TRBJ2-4, with D perhaps TRBD1 (6 bases). V was pared by 4 bases and J by 0 bases, with 16 bases between. The CDR3 has 17 amino acids. Germline CDR1 SGHTA, CDR2 FQGTGA. The CDR3 region has the DNA TGTGCCAGCAGCTCACCGACAGGCACGCTAGCCAAAAACATTCAGTACTTC. It specifies CASSSPTGTLAKNIQYF.

The rearrangement links TRBV28 to TRBJ2-7; D remains unclear. This CDR3 spans 13 amino acids. The V end was cut by 4 bases, the J end by 6 bases, with 13 bases between. Germline lookup yields CDR1 MDHEN and CDR2 SYDVKM. The CDR3 DNA reads TGTGCCAGCAGTTCCGACCCCTTCGGCGAGCAGTACGTC. It translates to CASSSDPFGEQYV.

The chain combines TRBV5-4 with TRBJ2-5; perhaps TRBD1 as D (5 bases). The CDR3 consists of 14 residues. Trimming removed 4 bases at V and 5 bases at J, with 15 bases between. Germline V CDR1 and CDR2: SGHNT, YYREEE (reference sequence). The CDR3 spells CASSTSRGSETQYF. CDR3 bases: TGTGCCAGCAGCACTTCAAGGGGCAGTGAGACCCAGTACTTC. The full variable domain, with the rest looked up from reference TRBV5-4 and TRBJ2-5, is ETGVTQSPTHLIKTRGQQVTLRCSSQSGHNTVSWYQQALGQGPQFIFQYYREEENGRGNFPPRFSGLQFPNYSSELNVNALELDDSALYLCASSTSRGSETQYFGPGTRLLVL.

This chain connects TRBV5-1 to TRBJ2-5; 8 bases are shared with TRBD2. The germline V gene has CDR1 SGHRS and CDR2 YFSETQ. The CDR3 covers 16 residues. The trim removed 4 bases at V and 1 base at J, leaving 9 bases unmatched. The CDR3 DNA follows: TGCGCCAGCAGCGCGGGTAGCGGGGCGCTCCAAGAGACCCAGTACTTC. Translating it yields CASSAGSGALQETQYF.

This rearrangement joins TRBV9 to TRBJ2-1; possible D gene TRBD2, 6 bases. Germline CDR1 reads SGDLS; CDR2 reads YYNGEE. V was trimmed by 0 bases and J by 3 bases, leaving 13 bases between them. The CDR3 consists of 16 residues. The CDR3 spells CASSVAVVTSYNEQFF. The CDR3 DNA follows: TGTGCCAGCAGCGTAGCGGTAGTGACTAGCTACAATGAGCAGTTCTTC.

The J gene is TRBJ2-5, the V gene TRBV10-2; D possibly corresponds to TRBD2 (7 bases). The CDR3 has 14 residues. Germline CDR1 and CDR2: WSHSY and SAAADI. The V end was cut by 5 bases, the J end by 4 bases, with 14 bases between. This CDR3 reads CASSQVRGRETQYF. CDR3 nucleotide sequence: TGCGCCAGCAGTCAGGTGCGGGGGCGAGAGACCCAGTACTTC.

CDR3 region: CASSKGPYTDTQYF. The CDR3, as DNA: TGTGCCAGCAGCAAGGGACCTTACACAGATACGCAGTATTTT. The chain carries TRBV7-9 and TRBJ2-3; the D call may be TRBD1 or TRBD2 (5 bases each). V was pared by 5 bases and J by 2 bases, with 11 bases between. CDR3 length: 14 residues. The germline V gene encodes CDR1 SEHNR and CDR2 FQNEAQ (reference sequence).

This rearrangement joins TRBV6-4 to TRBJ2-7, with 11 bases lining up with TRBD1. The CDR3 covers 16 residues. The junction had 8 bases not matched to a gene; V was cut back by 5 bases and J by 2 bases. Germline V gene sequence: CDR1 MRHNA, CDR2 SNTAGT. In DNA, the CDR3 is TGTGCCAGCAGTACTACCGGGACAGGGGGACCCTACGAGCAGTACGTC. This encodes CASSTTGTGGPYEQYV.